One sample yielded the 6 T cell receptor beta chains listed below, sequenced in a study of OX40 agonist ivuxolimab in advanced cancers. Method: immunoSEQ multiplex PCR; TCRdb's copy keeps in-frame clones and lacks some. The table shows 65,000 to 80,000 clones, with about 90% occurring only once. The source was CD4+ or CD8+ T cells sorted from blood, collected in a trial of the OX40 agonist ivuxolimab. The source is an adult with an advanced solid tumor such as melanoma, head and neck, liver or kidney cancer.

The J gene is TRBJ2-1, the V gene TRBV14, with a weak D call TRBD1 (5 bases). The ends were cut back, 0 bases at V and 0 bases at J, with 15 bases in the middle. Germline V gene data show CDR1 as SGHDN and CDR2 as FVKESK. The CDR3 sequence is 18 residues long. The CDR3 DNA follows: TGTGCCAGCAGCCAAGAAAGAGATGTGGGGCGCTCCTACAATGAGCAGTTCTTC. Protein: CASSQERDVGRSYNEQFF. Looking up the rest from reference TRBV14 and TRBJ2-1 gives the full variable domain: EAGVTQFPSHSVIEKGQTVTLRCDPISGHDNLYWYRRVMGKEIKFLLHFVKESKQDESGMPNNRFLAERTGGTYSTLKVQPAELEDSGVYFCASSQERDVGRSYNEQFFGPGTRLTVL.

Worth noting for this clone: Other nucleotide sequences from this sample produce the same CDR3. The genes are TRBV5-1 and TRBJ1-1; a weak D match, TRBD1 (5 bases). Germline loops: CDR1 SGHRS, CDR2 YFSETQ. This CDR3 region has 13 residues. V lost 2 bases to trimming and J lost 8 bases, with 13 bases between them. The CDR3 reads CASSFVPGQEAFF. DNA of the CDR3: TGCGCCAGCAGCTTCGTGCCGGGGCAAGAAGCTTTCTTT.

CDR3 sequence: CASREGGTEAFF. CDR3 in DNA: TGCGCCAGCCGGGAAGGGGGCACTGAAGCTTTCTTT. The chain carries TRBV4-1 and TRBJ1-1; TRBD1 is a possible D gene (6 bases). V was trimmed by 8 bases and J by 4 bases, leaving 11 bases between them. CDR1 is MGHRA and CDR2 is YSYEKL in the germline V gene. The CDR3 totals 12 residues.

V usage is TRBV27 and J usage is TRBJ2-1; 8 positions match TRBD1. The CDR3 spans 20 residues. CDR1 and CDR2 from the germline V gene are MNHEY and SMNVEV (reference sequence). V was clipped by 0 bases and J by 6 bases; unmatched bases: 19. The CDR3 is CASSLSVSRTEQGEVNEQFF. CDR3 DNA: TGTGCCAGCAGTTTATCAGTGTCGCGAACTGAACAGGGGGAAGTCAATGAGCAGTTCTTC.

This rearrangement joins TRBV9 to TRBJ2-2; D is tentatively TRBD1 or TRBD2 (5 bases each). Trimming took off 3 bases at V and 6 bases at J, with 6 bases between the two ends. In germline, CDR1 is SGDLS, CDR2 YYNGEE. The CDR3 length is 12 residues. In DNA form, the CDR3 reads TGTGCCAGCAGCGCGGGACCCGGGGAGCTGTTTTTT. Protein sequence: CASSAGPGELFF.

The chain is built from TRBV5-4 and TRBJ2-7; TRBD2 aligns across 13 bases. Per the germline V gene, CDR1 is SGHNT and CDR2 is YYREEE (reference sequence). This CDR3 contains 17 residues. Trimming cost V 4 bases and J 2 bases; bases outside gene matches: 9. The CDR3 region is CASSLSGTSGAAYEQYF. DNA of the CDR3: TGTGCCAGCAGCCTTTCCGGGACTAGCGGGGCTGCCTACGAGCAGTACTTC.